This T cell receptor beta chain was recovered during a study of control samples from healthy donors and cancer patients. This clone came up a few times. TCRdb's table, derived via immunoSEQ multiplex PCR, lists solely in-frame clones and lacks some. The sample shows about 180,000 clones, more than 90% of them seen only once. The CDR3 covers 15 residues. V was cut by 4 bases and J by 2 bases, with 16 bases left in between. The germline V gene has CDR1 SGHRS and CDR2 YFSETQ. The sample comprised blood. This receptor was obtained from a young man in good health. The V call is TRBV5-1, the J call TRBJ2-7; D not certain. CDR3 protein: CASSPGGSFTYEQYF. The CDR3 DNA follows: TGCGCCAGCAGCCCCGGCGGCAGCTTCACCTACGAGCAGTACTTC.